Listed here are 18 T cell receptor beta chains from one sample, sequenced in a study of T cell changes during pregnancy in multiple sclerosis (dated by TCRdb to the late 2010s). The library was produced with the immunoSEQ multiplex PCR assay. The source is immuneACCESS, and TCRdb retained only in-frame sequences with V and J called. Part of the clones is not carried over; for the studies checked, unresolved V genes explain less than half of this, and the remainder is unexplained. This sample has tens of thousands of clones in its table, and 80% to 95% of those were observed once. The ten biggest clones cover around 1% of the sample. The sample here was peripheral blood, taken after pregnancy. Source of these receptors: a female donor with multiple sclerosis, enrolled in a pregnancy study.

This rearrangement joins TRBV2 to TRBJ2-7, with no clear D. CDR1 and CDR2 from the germline V gene are SNHLY and FYNNEI. CDR3 length: 11 amino acids. V was trimmed by 5 bases and J by 6 bases, leaving 8 bases between them. The chain's CDR3 is CASSQTGEQYF. In DNA, the CDR3 is TGTGCCAGCAGTCAGACGGGCGAGCAGTACTTC.

The rearrangement uses TRBV12-5 and TRBJ1-1, with a possible D match to TRBD1 (6 bases). Trimming took 5 bases from V and 6 from J, leaving 10 bases between them. Looked up from germline, CDR1 is LGHNT and CDR2 is FRNRAP. The CDR3 consists of 12 residues. The CDR3: CASGQGSAEAFF. The CDR3 bases are TGTGCTAGTGGTCAGGGGAGCGCTGAAGCTTTCTTT.

This clone was seen a few times. The chain recombines TRBV27 with TRBJ2-3; D may be TRBD2 (5 bases). Trimming left V 2 bases short and J 2 bases short, with 14 bases between. The CDR3 totals 16 residues. Germline CDR1 and CDR2: MNHEY and SMNVEV (reference sequence). CDR3 loop: CASSLRTAGLTDTQYF. The CDR3 coding sequence is TGTGCCAGCAGTTTACGGACGGCCGGACTCACAGATACGCAGTATTTT.

The chain has TRBV7-2 and TRBJ1-5; D is unclear. Trimming cost V 5 bases and J 3 bases, with 8 bases left between them. Per germline, CDR1 SGHTA and CDR2 FQGNSA. The CDR3 length is 13 residues. The CDR3 loop is CASSLEPNQPQHF. The DNA for the CDR3 is TGTGCCAGCAGCCTAGAGCCCAATCAGCCCCAGCATTTT.

CDR3 protein: CASSHPEGTVNTEAFF. Written as DNA, the CDR3 is TGCGCCAGCAGCCACCCGGAGGGGACGGTGAACACTGAAGCTTTCTTT. The chain is built from TRBV4-1 and TRBJ1-1, with D perhaps matching TRBD1 (5 bases). Deletions cut 3 bases from V and 0 bases from J, with 14 bases between. The CDR3 length is 16 residues. Germline lookup yields CDR1 MGHRA and CDR2 YSYEKL.

This clone was observed a single time. V and J are TRBV7-9 and TRBJ2-7; 10 bases match TRBD1. Trimming cost V 5 bases and J 3 bases; bases outside gene matches: 7. Germline V gene lookup returns CDR1 SEHNR and CDR2 FQNEAQ (reference sequence). There are 15 residues in the CDR3. The CDR3 region is CASSRPGTGVYEQYF. In DNA form, the CDR3 reads TGTGCCAGCAGCCGACCAGGGACAGGGGTCTACGAGCAGTACTTC.

V gene TRBV6-5 combines with J gene TRBJ2-3; TRBD1 might be the D (6 bases). CDR3 length: 14 amino acids. The V end lost 7 bases, the J end lost 7 bases, and 18 bases lay between the germline ends. Germline CDR1 is MNHEY and CDR2 is SVGAGI. CDR3 coding DNA: TGTGCCAGCATCCAGGGGCACGCACGGAATACGCAGTATTTT. It is translated as CASIQGHARNTQYF.

This chain links TRBV19 with TRBJ1-2; the D is unclear. Trimming pared 3 bases from V and 2 bases from J, leaving 7 bases between. The germline V gene has CDR1 LNHDA and CDR2 SQIVND (reference sequence). This CDR3 contains 13 residues. DNA for the CDR3: TGTGCCAGTAGTATTTCCAGAAACTATGGCTACACCTTC. It yields the protein CASSISRNYGYTF.

V and J are TRBV19 and TRBJ1-5; D gene ambiguous. Trimming pared 4 bases from V and 1 base from J, leaving 11 bases between. From germline, CDR1 is LNHDA and CDR2 SQIVND (reference sequence). CDR3 size: 15 residues. CDR3 region: CASSKDRLSNQPQHF. The CDR3 nucleotides read TGTGCCAGTAGTAAAGACCGCCTAAGCAATCAGCCCCAGCATTTT.

This chain connects TRBV4-3 to TRBJ1-2; D may be TRBD1 (6 bases). In germline, CDR1 is LGHNA, CDR2 YSLEER. The CDR3 runs to 17 residues. V was trimmed by 4 bases and J by 1 base, leaving 19 bases between them. The CDR3 loop reads CASSPSVGNRDNYGYTF. CDR3 nucleotides: TGCGCCAGCAGCCCATCGGTGGGAAACAGGGATAACTATGGCTACACCTTC.

V usage is TRBV9 and J usage is TRBJ2-5; TRBD2 matches 7 bases. The CDR3 runs to 16 residues. Germline CDR1 is SGDLS and CDR2 is YYNGEE. The V segment lost 0 bases and the J segment 5 bases; nucleotides outside the gene matches: 10. CDR3 nucleotides: TGTGCCAGCAGCGTAGGACCCCGGGCGGGGGTGGAGACCCAGTACTTC. Its protein product is CASSVGPRAGVETQYF.

The CDR3 bases are TGTGCCAGCAGCCGGGGACAGGGGAAAAATCAGCCCCAGCATTTT. This encodes CASSRGQGKNQPQHF. This chain connects TRBV5-6 to TRBJ1-5; 10 bases are a match to TRBD1. With 4 bases clipped from V and 4 bases from J, the junction kept 5 bases outside the gene matches. The length of the CDR3 is 15 residues. Germline CDR1 reads SGHDT; CDR2 reads YYEEEE.

The J gene is TRBJ1-2, the V gene TRBV29-1; tentative D call: TRBD1 (5 bases). Trimming took 6 bases from V and 4 from J, leaving 12 bases between them. Germline values: CDR1 SQVTM, CDR2 ANQGSEA. The CDR3 sequence is 12 residues long. The CDR3 nucleotides are TGCAGCGTGGACGACAGTCTCTATGGCTACACCTTC. It is translated as CSVDDSLYGYTF.

Note on this clone: The same CDR3 arises from other DNA sequences in this sample as well. The V and J genes are TRBV6-5 and TRBJ1-5, with D maybe TRBD1 (6 bases). From germline, CDR1 is MNHEY and CDR2 SVGAGI. CDR3 length: 15 residues. Trimming pared 0 bases from V and 4 bases from J, leaving 10 bases between. CDR3 bases: TGTGCCAGCAGTTACTCTGGGGGCGGGAATCAGCCCCAGCATTTT. Amino acids: CASSYSGGGNQPQHF.

The table lists this clone with a few counts. The gene calls are TRBV6-5 and TRBJ1-1, with D possibly matching TRBD1 (6 bases). The CDR3 consists of 13 residues. CDR1 is MNHEY, CDR2 SVGAGI, per germline. The V end lost 4 bases, the J end lost 4 bases, and 10 bases lay between the germline ends. CDR3 loop: CASSSGAGTEAFF. The CDR3 coding sequence is TGTGCCAGCAGTTCAGGGGCAGGCACTGAAGCTTTCTTT.

The chain links TRBV4-3 to TRBJ1-5; D might be TRBD1 (5 bases). V lost 0 bases and J 4 bases, leaving 10 bases between the germline ends. The CDR3 sequence is 15 residues long. From germline, CDR1 is LGHNA and CDR2 YSLEER. The CDR3 nucleotides are TGCGCCAGCAGCCAAGATGGGGGGAGAAATCAGCCCCAGCATTTT. Protein sequence: CASSQDGGRNQPQHF.

The chain recombines TRBV6-6 with TRBJ2-7; 10 bases align to TRBD2. In germline, CDR1 is MNHNY, CDR2 SVGAGI (reference sequence). The V and J ends lost 6 bases and 0 bases, in that order; junction bases with no gene match: 5. The CDR3 is 15 residues long. CDR3 in DNA: TGTGCCAGCAGCCCCACTAGCGGGGTCTCCTACGAGCAGTACTTC. It codes for CASSPTSGVSYEQYF.

This chain uses TRBV30 with TRBJ2-5; D might be TRBD1 (5 bases). The CDR3 contains 13 residues. The V end was cut by 0 bases, the J end by 4 bases, with 9 bases between. CDR1 and CDR2 (germline): GTSNPN, SVGIG (reference sequence). In DNA form, the CDR3 reads TGTGCCTGGAGTGTAGGGGTCGGAGAGACCCAGTACTTC. This sequence encodes CAWSVGVGETQYF.